These T cell receptor beta chains were read from a single sample in a study of T cell repertoires in cytomegalovirus infection. MiXCR, applied by TCRdb to the reads, yields one record per CDR3 protein. The sample records approximately 990,000 distinct CDR3 sequences, about 33% being singletons. What these receptors recognize is not known. Sequencing used cultured CD8+ T cells from PBMCs, obtained from culture after CMV antigen stimulation. Source of these receptors: a human donor in good health (CMV status not recorded). Some clones in this sample may be carry-over from other donors' samples. The CDR3 runs from the conserved cysteine through the conserved F or W. D genes are given only for firm matches. Rows give clone size only sometimes, using once, few, many, or a class for an expanded clone.

v_call: TRBV9; j_call: TRBJ1-1; d_call: NA; clone_size: NA; cdr3_aa: CASSVEGENTEAFF; cdr3_nt: TGTGCCAGCAGCGTAGAAGGCGAGAACACTGAAGCTTTCTTT
v_call: TRBV6-1; j_call: TRBJ1-5; d_call: TRBD1; clone_size: few; cdr3_aa: CASSEMQGDLSNQPQHF; cdr3_nt: TGTGCCAGCAGTGAGATGCAGGGGGACCTTAGCAATCAGCCCCAGCATTTT
v_call: TRBV19; j_call: TRBJ1-1; d_call: NA; clone_size: few; cdr3_aa: CASSPSRAQTEAFF; cdr3_nt: TGTGCCAGTAGTCCCTCCCGAGCACAAACTGAAGCTTTCTTT
v_call: TRBV7-9; j_call: TRBJ1-1; d_call: TRBD1; clone_size: few; cdr3_aa: CASSTPGQGSTEAFF; cdr3_nt: TGTGCCAGCAGCACTCCGGGACAGGGGTCCACTGAAGCTTTCTTT
v_call: TRBV7-2; j_call: TRBJ1-1; d_call: TRBD1; clone_size: many; cdr3_aa: CASSPPEGANTEAFF; cdr3_nt: TGTGCCAGCAGCCCTCCCGAGGGGGCGAACACTGAAGCTTTCTTT
v_call: TRBV7-8; j_call: TRBJ1-4; d_call: NA; clone_size: few; cdr3_aa: CASSLADEKLFF; cdr3_nt: TGTGCCAGCAGCTTAGCCGATGAAAAACTGTTTTTT
v_call: TRBV7-6; j_call: TRBJ1-6; d_call: NA; clone_size: many; cdr3_aa: CASSLGPGERSPLHF; cdr3_nt: TGTGCCAGCAGCTTAGGACCAGGGGAACGGTCACCCCTCCACTTT
v_call: TRBV10-3; j_call: TRBJ2-3; d_call: NA; clone_size: few; cdr3_aa: CAISESMVKSSPEGIPDTQYF; cdr3_nt: TGTGCCATCAGTGAGTCCATGGTAAAGTCTAGCCCGGAGGGGATCCCAGATACGCAGTATTTT
v_call: TRBV12-3/TRBV12-4; j_call: TRBJ2-1; d_call: NA; clone_size: few; cdr3_aa: CASSSIDEQFF; cdr3_nt: TGTGCCAGCAGCTCTATCGATGAGCAGTTCTTC
v_call: TRBV14; j_call: TRBJ2-7; d_call: NA; clone_size: NA; cdr3_aa: CASSPPWGRGEDYEQYF; cdr3_nt: TGTGCCAGCAGCCCACCATGGGGCAGGGGGGAAGACTACGAGCAGTACTTC
v_call: TRBV10-2; j_call: TRBJ2-2; d_call: NA; clone_size: NA; cdr3_aa: CASSGRGKDTGELFF; cdr3_nt: TGCGCCAGCAGTGGAAGAGGGAAGGACACCGGGGAGCTGTTTTTT
v_call: TRBV13; j_call: TRBJ2-7; d_call: NA; clone_size: NA; cdr3_aa: CASSTKLGYKSYEQYF; cdr3_nt: TGTGCCAGCAGCACCAAATTGGGATACAAATCCTACGAGCAGTACTTC
v_call: TRBV6-2/TRBV6-3; j_call: TRBJ2-6; d_call: TRBD1; clone_size: NA; cdr3_aa: CASSPDRGPLSGANVLTF; cdr3_nt: TGTGCCAGCAGCCCGGACAGGGGGCCCCTCTCTGGGGCCAACGTCCTGACTTTC
v_call: TRBV12-5; j_call: TRBJ2-3; d_call: TRBD2; clone_size: NA; cdr3_aa: CASGFSTSGESTDTQYF; cdr3_nt: TGTGCTAGTGGTTTCTCCACTAGCGGGGAAAGCACAGATACGCAGTATTTT
v_call: TRBV7-9; j_call: TRBJ2-5; d_call: NA; clone_size: NA; cdr3_aa: CASSFFLGGGSMETQYF; cdr3_nt: TGTGCCAGCAGCTTTTTCCTGGGGGGGGGCTCAATGGAGACCCAGTACTTC
v_call: TRBV12-3/TRBV12-4; j_call: TRBJ2-1; d_call: TRBD2; clone_size: few; cdr3_aa: CASSIPGRTVAGGLGDEQFF; cdr3_nt: TGTGCCAGCAGTATTCCGGGGAGAACGGTAGCGGGGGGCCTGGGGGATGAGCAGTTCTTC